This record looks at one TCR beta chain sequence and its context. There is no known antigen for this receptor. No clone much larger than this one lies a single base away; base qualities are absent. This entry comes from a study of shared clonotypes between healthy human individuals (dated by TCRdb to the early 2020s). Concerning the study at large: A few men and a couple of women, aged 18 to 49 years, made up the cohort. For each donor, CD4 naive and CD4 memory were each given three plates, CD8 naive was given two plates, and CD8 memory was given one plate. The study deeply sequenced blood TCR repertoires of several healthy adults to estimate repertoire size and the extent of clonotype sharing between individuals. To increase sequencing depth and limit assay-specific biases, TCR repertoire library preparation and sequencing were carried out by different laboratories using diverse techniques. Between about 0.9 and 9 billion PBMCs per donor were obtained by leukapheresis.

TCR CDR3 regions were amplified from genomic DNA by multiplex PCR using the deep immunoSEQ assay. Extracted genomic DNA from each cell subset was distributed evenly across all wells of several immunoSEQ 96-well plates, and each plate was treated as a replicate. For sorted subsets, roughly 200 ng of genomic DNA, equivalent to about 30,000 T cell genomes, went into each replicate PCR. Purified libraries were measured with a Qubit 3.0 fluorometer, size-checked on a Bioanalyzer 2100, and measured again with the KAPA Library Quantification kit. Every immunoSEQ 96-well plate was sequenced on a dedicated single-read 150-cycle Illumina NextSeq 550 flow cell. On the authors' methods: Because the immunoSEQ output held only junctional sequences and lacked quality scores, the filtering could not match the filtering applied to full-length reads. Sequences were annotated with PyIR, a Python wrapper for IgBLAST v1.9, and V/J genes and CDR3 were assigned using IMGT germline references. Reads were removed for weak V/J assignments (E-value above 1e-6), missing CDR3, stop codons, out-of-frame junctions, or ambiguous translated residues. V3J clonotypes were defined by identical inferred V gene, J gene, and CDR3 amino acid sequence. To compute the percentage overlap between repertoires, the number of shared unique clonotypes was divided by the size of the smaller repertoire. Repertoire richness was assessed with RTK rarefaction, the Chao1 estimator, and Recon v2.1 estimates of unobserved clonotypes. Generation probabilities were computed with OLGA for all TCRbeta clonotypes obtained by the gDNA method from several donors. Sourced from immuneACCESS, this table was stored by TCRdb with only in-frame sequences that have V and J called. A share of the clones is absent; for the studies checked, an unresolved V gene accounts for under half, and the remainder has no known explanation. V, J and clone size are taken as reported in that table, and D and trimming were inferred from the DNA itself. The sample table lists 2 million to 2.5 million clones, approximately 96% of them with a count of one. Around 0.13% of the sample is in the top ten clones.

What the work shows at the level of the full study, not this receptor alone: Naive subsets generally had larger estimated clonotype richness than memory subsets did. Incomplete sequencing was indicated by rarefaction of sorted-subset datasets, despite the large sequencing depth. Sampling was restricted to blood, and TCR repertoires in tissue are likely to differ from TCR repertoires in blood. Compared with non-shared clonotypes, the clonotypes found in all four sorted-subset donors had higher generation probabilities. Based on pairwise subsampling, the degree of clonotype sharing among donors was expected to be affected by sequencing depth. Because the study included only a small number of donors, the genetic and exposure-history diversity represented was limited. Sharing across a few donors was observed for about 5% of naive CD4, 3% to 4% of naive CD8, 2% to 2.5% of memory CD4, and around 0.4% of memory CD8 clonotypes.

Healthy HIV-negative adults with no recently reported acute infections or vaccinations were included as donors. All donors were Caucasian adults living in Nashville, Tennessee, USA. CD4+ T cells were enriched through magnetic negative selection, after which naive cells were positively selected on CD45RA and the remaining negative fraction served as the memory subset. Blood was collected by leukapheresis, and PBMCs were isolated by Ficoll-Histopaque density gradient centrifugation and then cryopreserved in liquid nitrogen vapor phase. Analytical flow cytometry was used to check the purity and quantity of each magnetically sorted T cell population. From each sorted fraction, genomic DNA was isolated and quantified by UV absorbance on a Nanodrop 2000c. The germline V gene encodes CDR1 SGHDT and CDR2 YYEEEE. The CDR3 contains 15 residues, cysteine and phenylalanine counted. The DNA shown is the 45-base CDR3, in frame from base 1. Trimming removed 2 bases from V and 5 bases from J, leaving 16 bases between the germline ends.

The V and J segments used are TRBV5-6 and TRBJ1-1; a confident D gene designation cannot be given. The sequencing sample was made of naive CD4+ T cells sorted from blood. This specimen's cell subset or site label, per the study, means: CD45RA+ positively selected. The source is a man between 18 and 29 years old in good health. The base sequence is TGTGCCAGCAGCTTAGGTAGGGTCCCTGGGACTGAAGCTTTCTTT. Translated, it gives CASSLGRVPGTEAFF.